Each of the 10 T cell receptor beta chains below was sequenced from the same sample in a study of regulatory T cells in long-lasting Graves disease. Time point here: persistent/refractory GD, antithyroid drugs over 5 years with positive TRAb. With RNA extracted from PBMCs as input, the TCR library was made. CDR3-region Arm-PCR and iRepertoire HTBI primers produced the TCR beta libraries. TCRdb re-called the multiplex PCR reads through MiXCR, storing one row per CDR3 protein. The repertoire holds around 460,000 distinct CDR3 sequences, with around a fifth as singletons. The sample in question was peripheral blood mononuclear cells (PBMCs), obtained when the disease was refractory, from a patient treated with antithyroid drugs. Receptors were obtained from a female donor with Graves disease.

This sequence joins TRBV7-2 and TRBJ2-3; D might be TRBD1 or TRBD2, each matching 5 bases. The CDR3 is 15 residues long. Germline-derived CDR1 and CDR2 are SGHTA and FQGNSA. V shed 1 base and J shed 9 bases, with 17 bases lying between them. CDR3 nucleotide sequence: TGTGCCAGCAGCTTAGTTGGGACGAAAGTGGACACGCAGTATTTT. It is translated as CASSLVGTKVDTQYF.

The rearrangement links TRBV7-2 to TRBJ1-1; D ambiguous. Germline V CDR1 and CDR2: SGHTA, FQGNSA. Trimming stripped 7 bases from V and 5 bases from J, with 14 bases between. This CDR3 contains 13 residues. The CDR3 loop is CASKLNGRTEAFF. DNA for the CDR3: TGTGCCAGCAAACTGAACGGGAGGACTGAAGCTTTCTTT.

The sample holds many counts of this clonotype. V and J are TRBV24-1 and TRBJ2-7; 9 positions match TRBD2. V trimming: 5 bases; J trimming: 7 bases; junction bases outside the gene matches: 5. The CDR3 is 13 amino acids. Germline V lookup: CDR1 KGHDR, CDR2 SFDVKD. The CDR3 sequence: CATSGGRAEEQYF. The CDR3 DNA is TGTGCCACCAGTGGCGGGAGGGCGGAAGAGCAGTACTTC.

The rearrangement links TRBV10-3 to TRBJ1-1, with D hard to call. Between the trimmed V and J ends, which lost 2 bases and 4 bases, there was a span of 8 bases. The V gene's germline CDR1 is ENHRY and CDR2 SYGVKD. CDR3 length: 13 amino acids. The CDR3 loop reads CAISEPSVTEAFF. Written as DNA, the CDR3 is TGTGCCATCAGTGAGCCCAGCGTCACTGAAGCTTTCTTT.

This clonotype has at least ten counts. CDR3 sequence (DNA): TGTGCCAGCTCACCAAACAATCAAGAGACCCAGTACTTC. Its translation: CASSPNNQETQYF. The chain links TRBV18 to TRBJ2-5, with D uncertain. V was pared by 2 bases and J by 2 bases, with 6 bases between. CDR1 and CDR2 (germline): KGHSH, LQKENI. The CDR3 is made up of 13 amino acids.

This clonotype has only a few counts. The chain recombines TRBV4-3 with TRBJ1-1; a weak D match, TRBD1 (5 bases). CDR3 length: 15 residues. Per germline, CDR1 LGHNA and CDR2 YSLEER. V lost 2 bases to trimming and J lost 6 bases, with 16 bases between them. The chain's CDR3 is CASSQNPSGTSEAFF. The CDR3 region has the DNA TGCGCCAGCAGCCAAAACCCCTCGGGGACCTCTGAAGCTTTCTTT.

The J gene is TRBJ1-1, the V gene TRBV24-1, with D unclear. This CDR3 is 13 amino acids long. Germline V gives CDR1 KGHDR, CDR2 SFDVKD. V was shortened by 3 bases and J by 4 bases, with 8 bases between the two germline ends. CDR3 coding DNA: TGTGCCACCAGTGATGGCTGGAGCACTGAAGCTTTCTTT. It specifies CATSDGWSTEAFF.

This clonotype was counted once. This may come from a read error, since a much larger clone is one base off. The rearrangement uses TRBV12-3 or TRBV12-4 and TRBJ1-5; TRBD1 agrees at 8 bases. V lost 9 bases and J lost 5; bases outside the gene matches: 9. The CDR3 has 14 amino acids. CDR3 protein: CARSTGGADQPQHF. The DNA for the CDR3 is TGTGCCAGGAGTACAGGGGGGGCGGATCAGCCCCAGCATTTT.

This clonotype was detected a few times. This chain joins TRBV30 and TRBJ2-5, with D hard to call. Germline values: CDR1 GTSNPN, CDR2 SVGIG (reference sequence). With 0 bases removed from V and 3 bases from J, the gap between germline ends came to 5 bases. The CDR3 contains 12 residues. The CDR3 here is CAWSVNEETQYF. CDR3 bases: TGTGCCTGGAGTGTCAATGAAGAGACCCAGTACTTC. The full variable domain, completed using reference TRBV30 and TRBJ2-5, is SQTIHQWPATLVQPVGSPLSLECTVEGTSNPNLYWYRQAAGRGLQLLFYSVGIGQISSEVPQNLSASRPQDRQFILSSKKLLLSDSGFYLCAWSVNEETQYFGPGTRLLVL.

Only a few counts were recorded for this clonotype. The gene calls are TRBV20-1 and TRBJ1-4, with D perhaps TRBD1 (5 bases). The length of the CDR3 is 15 residues. The germline CDR1 and CDR2 sequences are DFQATT and SNEGSKA (reference sequence). The V end was cut by 2 bases, the J end by 2 bases, with 12 bases between. CDR3 bases: TGCAGTGCTAGAATAGCCGGGGGGACTAATGAAAAACTGTTTTTT. Amino acids: CSARIAGGTNEKLFF.